Following are 2 T cell receptor beta chains from one sample sequenced in a study of shared T cell receptors in the human thymus. Clones were read by immunoSEQ multiplex PCR, and TCRdb kept only the in-frame ones, dropping some. Of 600,000 or so clones in the sample, over 75% were seen once. These same data were also listed under a study on human thymus T cells.

Source material: thymocytes. The receptors derive from a boy under two years old with a congenital heart defect.

This chain joins TRBV18 and TRBJ1-1; 7 bases line up with TRBD1. This CDR3 contains 16 residues. Germline CDR1 KGHSH, CDR2 LQKENI. V lost 3 bases, J lost 7 bases, and 14 bases stayed unmatched. CDR3 protein: CASSPHDREACGEAFF. Written as DNA, the CDR3 is TGTGCCAGCTCACCCCACGACAGGGAAGCGTGCGGTGAAGCTTTCTTT. Full variable domain (remainder filled in from reference TRBV18 and TRBJ1-1): NAGVMQNPRHLVRRRGQEARLRCSPMKGHSHVYWYRQLPEEGLKFMVYLQKENIIDESGMPKERFSAEFPKEGPSILRIQQVVRGDSAAYFCASSPHDREACGEAFFGQGTRLTVV.

The chain's CDR3 is CSALDRGSQETQYF. CDR3 DNA: TGCAGCGCCCTCGACAGGGGGAGCCAAGAGACCCAGTACTTC. V and J are TRBV29-1 and TRBJ2-5; 9 bases match TRBD1. V trimming: 7 bases; J trimming: 1 base; junction bases outside the gene matches: 7. Germline CDR1 reads SQVTM; CDR2 reads ANQGSEA. CDR3 size: 14 residues.